The 23 T cell receptor beta chains reported below all come from one sample, sequenced in a study of graft-versus-host responses after intestinal transplantation (dated by TCRdb to about 2021). Libraries were constructed by the immunoSEQ multiplex PCR assay. The table comes from immuneACCESS by way of TCRdb, which keeps in-frame sequences with V and J called. Part of the clones is missing from these tables; in studies checked, under half for an unresolved V gene and the rest for unknown reasons. For this sample there are under 100,000 clones; approximately 92% appear just once. The ten largest make up around 1.2% of the sample. Antigens of these TCRs are unknown. What the time point label conveys for this sample: cells obtained before transplantation from donor or recipient. The source was unstimulated CD8+ T cells sorted from spleen or lymph node cells, collected before transplant. The receptors originated from a human donor who was the organ donor for an intestinal transplant.

This sequence joins TRBV5-6 and TRBJ2-5, with D uncertain. CDR1 and CDR2 from the germline V gene are SGHDT and YYEEEE. V was cut by 4 bases and J by 5 bases, with 12 bases left in between. This CDR3 is built from 13 residues. The CDR3 region is CASSPRVWETQYF. CDR3 sequence (DNA): TGTGCCAGCAGCCCTCGGGTATGGGAGACCCAGTACTTC. Full variable domain (remainder filled in from reference TRBV5-6 and TRBJ2-5): DAGVTQSPTHLIKTRGQQVTLRCSPKSGHDTVSWYQQALGQGPQFIFQYYEEEERQRGNFPDRFSGHQFPNYSSELNVNALLLGDSALYLCASSPRVWETQYFGPGTRLLVL.

The V call is TRBV9, the J call TRBJ2-5; TRBD2 aligns across 11 bases. V was pared by 0 bases and J by 3 bases, with 4 bases of the junction left unmatched. CDR3 length equals 16 residues. From germline, CDR1 is SGDLS and CDR2 YYNGEE. CDR3 residues: CASSVGGLAVKETQYF. Written as DNA, the CDR3 is TGTGCCAGCAGCGTAGGGGGACTAGCGGTTAAAGAGACCCAGTACTTC.

The chain has TRBV7-6 and TRBJ2-7; 8 positions match TRBD2. From germline, CDR1 is SGHVS and CDR2 FNYEAQ. The CDR3 totals 15 residues. With 2 bases clipped from V and 3 bases from J, the junction kept 6 bases outside the gene matches. CDR3 region: CASSLYSGGHYEQYF. DNA of the CDR3: TGTGCCAGCAGCTTATACAGCGGGGGTCACTACGAGCAGTACTTC. Full variable domain (missing parts from reference TRBV7-6 and TRBJ2-7): GAGVSQSPRYKVTKRGQDVALRCDPISGHVSLYWYRQALGQGPEFLTYFNYEAQQDKSGLPNDRFSAERPEGSISTLTIQRTEQRDSAMYRCASSLYSGGHYEQYFGPGTRLTVT.

V is TRBV4-3 and J is TRBJ2-7; TRBD2 agrees at 12 bases. The ends lost 1 base at V and 2 bases at J; junction bases unmatched: 3. Germline V gene data show CDR1 as LGHNA and CDR2 as YSLEER. There are 16 residues in the CDR3. The CDR3 here is CASSQGTSGDPYEQYF. CDR3 nucleotide sequence: TGCGCCAGCAGCCAAGGGACTAGCGGGGACCCCTACGAGCAGTACTTC.

The chain carries TRBV4-1 and TRBJ1-4; D unclear. Per germline, CDR1 MGHRA and CDR2 YSYEKL. The CDR3 loop spans 14 amino acids. Trimming removed 1 base from V and 6 bases from J, with 9 bases in between. The CDR3 here is CASSQGVGDEKLFF. The CDR3, as DNA: TGCGCCAGCAGCCAAGGGGTGGGCGATGAAAAACTGTTTTTT.

The V call is TRBV28, the J call TRBJ1-5; 7 bases are shared with TRBD1. Germline V gives CDR1 MDHEN, CDR2 SYDVKM. The J segment lost 5 bases and the V segment lost 3 bases, leaving 4 bases of the junction unmatched. The CDR3 totals 14 residues. CDR3 amino acids: CASSLADRDQPQHF. The CDR3 DNA follows: TGTGCCAGCAGTTTGGCAGACAGGGATCAGCCCCAGCATTTT.

The J gene is TRBJ1-2, the V gene TRBV4-1; no reliable D call. The germline V gene encodes CDR1 MGHRA and CDR2 YSYEKL. CDR3 length: 17 residues. Trimming removed 1 base at V and 5 bases at J, with 20 bases between. The CDR3: CASSQVIVVAGEYGYTF. The CDR3 bases are TGCGCCAGCAGCCAAGTTATTGTAGTGGCGGGAGAGTATGGCTACACCTTC.

In nucleotides, the CDR3 is TGCGCCAGCTCCGGAGCGGGGGGGATACAAGAGACCCAGTACTTC. Translating gives CASSGAGGIQETQYF. The J gene is TRBJ2-5, the V gene TRBV5-1, with 10 bases that match TRBD2. Germline CDR1 is SGHRS and CDR2 is YFSETQ. V shed 7 bases, J shed 2 bases, and the junction held 8 bases outside the gene matches. The CDR3 sequence is 15 residues long.

The chain is built from TRBV28 and TRBJ1-1; tentatively, D is TRBD1 (5 bases). CDR3 length equals 15 residues. Trimming took off 6 bases at V and 4 bases at J, with 18 bases between the two ends. Germline V gene lookup returns CDR1 MDHEN and CDR2 SYDVKM. The CDR3 nucleotides are TGTGCCAGCAGCCGACCCCGGGGGACGAGCACTGAAGCTTTCTTT. It translates to CASSRPRGTSTEAFF.

This chain links TRBV19 with TRBJ2-1, with no clear D. The germline V gene encodes CDR1 LNHDA and CDR2 SQIVND (reference sequence). The CDR3 contains 13 residues. V lost 8 bases and J 0 bases, leaving 8 bases between the germline ends. The CDR3, as DNA: TGTGCCAGTGCAGCTAGCTCCTACAATGAGCAGTTCTTC. Protein: CASAASSYNEQFF.

This chain joins TRBV19 and TRBJ2-1; tentatively, D is TRBD2 (6 bases). V lost 6 bases and J 10 bases, leaving 13 bases between the germline ends. The germline V gene encodes CDR1 LNHDA and CDR2 SQIVND (reference sequence). The CDR3 covers 12 residues. The CDR3 region is CASRDGLAEQFF. The CDR3, as DNA: TGTGCCAGTAGGGATGGGCTAGCGGAGCAGTTCTTC.

The rearrangement links TRBV7-3 to TRBJ2-3, with 7 bases identical to TRBD2. The J segment lost 2 bases and the V segment lost 0 bases, leaving 11 bases of the junction unmatched. Germline lookup yields CDR1 SGHTA and CDR2 FQGTGA. The CDR3 length is 18 residues. The CDR3 loop is CASSLTRTSGLPTDTQYF. CDR3 coding DNA: TGTGCCAGCAGCTTAACCCGGACCTCGGGACTACCCACAGATACGCAGTATTTT.

This clone was observed a few times. V is TRBV5-6 and J is TRBJ2-7, with a tentative D call TRBD1 (6 bases). Trimming cost V 2 bases and J 0 bases, with 6 bases left between them. CDR1 is SGHDT and CDR2 is YYEEEE in the germline V gene. The length of the CDR3 is 13 residues. CDR3 residues: CASSFRGSYEQYF. The CDR3 DNA sequence: TGTGCCAGCAGCTTCAGGGGCTCCTACGAGCAGTACTTC.

This chain joins TRBV5-6 and TRBJ2-3; 8 nucleotides line up with TRBD2. The CDR3 loop spans 15 amino acids. The V and J ends lost 5 bases and 3 bases, in that order; junction bases with no gene match: 8. The V gene's germline CDR1 is SGHDT and CDR2 YYEEEE. Written as DNA, the CDR3 is TGTGCCAGCAGTGGGCCGGGACTAGTTACAGATACGCAGTATTTT. It yields the protein CASSGPGLVTDTQYF.

This clone came up a few times. The V gene is TRBV29-1, the J gene TRBJ2-7, with TRBD1 as a possible D gene (5 bases). There are 12 residues in the CDR3. The V gene lost 4 bases and the J gene lost 4 bases, with 11 bases spanning the gap. Per the germline V gene, CDR1 is SQVTM and CDR2 is ANQGSEA. The CDR3 loop is CSVVDGAYEQYF. The CDR3 nucleotides read TGCAGCGTTGTGGATGGGGCGTACGAGCAGTACTTC.

The chain has TRBV5-1 and TRBJ2-2, with D maybe TRBD2 (5 bases). The CDR3 is 14 amino acids. Deletions cut 3 bases from V and 7 bases from J, with 13 bases between. Germline CDR1 SGHRS, CDR2 YFSETQ. The CDR3 loop reads CASSWTHVFGELFF. CDR3 nucleotides: TGCGCCAGCAGCTGGACTCATGTTTTCGGGGAGCTGTTTTTT. Variable domain in full (rest from reference TRBV5-1 and TRBJ2-2): KAGVTQTPRYLIKTRGQQVTLSCSPISGHRSVSWYQQTPGQGLQFLFEYFSETQRNKGNFPGRFSGRQFSNSRSEMNVSTLELGDSALYLCASSWTHVFGELFFGEGSRLTVL.

The chain uses TRBV7-2 and TRBJ2-1; D is unresolved. In germline, CDR1 is SGHTA, CDR2 FQGNSA. The V gene lost 5 bases and the J gene lost 8 bases, with 16 bases spanning the gap. This CDR3 comprises 14 residues. The CDR3 DNA sequence: TGTGCCAGCAGCCCCAGATGGAGCGTTGATGAGCAGTTCTTC. Protein: CASSPRWSVDEQFF.

The chain has TRBV28 and TRBJ1-6; no clear D. Germline V lookup: CDR1 MDHEN, CDR2 SYDVKM. The CDR3 runs to 16 residues. Trimming shortened V by 5 bases and J by 7 bases, and 18 bases separated the two germline ends. The CDR3, as DNA: TGTGCCAGCAGTCCCTTAAACCACCCGCAGAATTCACCCCTCCACTTT. Translating gives CASSPLNHPQNSPLHF. Complete variable domain (other parts from reference TRBV28 and TRBJ1-6): DVKVTQSSRYLVKRTGEKVFLECVQDMDHENMFWYRQDPGLGLRLIYFSYDVKMKEKGDIPEGYSVSREKKERFSLILESASTNQTSMYLCASSPLNHPQNSPLHFGNGTRLTVT.

The chain links TRBV7-2 to TRBJ2-7, with 12 bases lining up with TRBD2. Trimming took 4 bases from V and 5 from J; bases not matched to a gene: 12. In germline, CDR1 is SGHTA, CDR2 FQGNSA. This CDR3 has 17 amino acids. The DNA for the CDR3 is TGTGCCAGCAGCTCCCACGGACTAGCGGGACCGGAGGACGAGCAGTACTTC. It translates to CASSSHGLAGPEDEQYF.

The chain links TRBV19 to TRBJ2-7; 9 bases line up with TRBD2. The CDR3 spans 14 residues. V dropped 2 bases and J dropped 5; count of bases not matched to a gene: 4. The V gene's germline CDR1 is LNHDA and CDR2 SQIVND (reference sequence). CDR3 in DNA: TGTGCCAGTAGTATAACCGGGACTAGCAACGAGCAGTACTTC. This codes for CASSITGTSNEQYF.

This sequence joins TRBV18 and TRBJ2-5, with D possibly being TRBD1 (6 bases). Matching the DNA end better, TRBJ2-7 makes the J call doubtful. The CDR3 has 14 residues. Germline CDR1 KGHSH, CDR2 LQKENI. Written as DNA, the CDR3 is TGTGCCAGCTCTCGCAACAGGGTGTTGAACGAGCAGTACTTC. Translated, it gives CASSRNRVLNEQYF.

The chain links TRBV18 to TRBJ2-7; 7 nucleotides match TRBD1. CDR1 is KGHSH and CDR2 is LQKENI in the germline V gene. This CDR3 is built from 14 residues. J gave up 1 base and V 3 bases, and 3 bases lay outside the gene matches. CDR3 nucleotide sequence: TGTGCCAGCTCACCGACAGGGCTATCCTACGAGCAGTACTTC. This sequence encodes CASSPTGLSYEQYF. Drawing the rest from reference TRBV18 and TRBJ2-7, the complete variable domain is NAGVMQNPRHLVRRRGQEARLRCSPMKGHSHVYWYRQLPEEGLKFMVYLQKENIIDESGMPKERFSAEFPKEGPSILRIQQVVRGDSAAYFCASSPTGLSYEQYFGPGTRLTVT.

The V call is TRBV28, the J call TRBJ2-1, with 9 bases aligning to TRBD2. Germline CDR1 MDHEN, CDR2 SYDVKM. The J segment lost 8 bases and the V segment lost 1 base, leaving 6 bases of the junction unmatched. This CDR3 is built from 15 residues. CDR3 DNA sequence: TGTGCCAGCAGTTTATTTGCGGGAGGGCCTCATGAGCAGTTCTTC. Amino acid sequence: CASSLFAGGPHEQFF.